Included here is one T cell receptor beta chain sequence, with context. Other DNA variants within this sample encode the same CDR3. This record comes from a study of blood T cell repertoires in COVID-19. Study at large: Acute and convalescent COVID-19 samples came from the United States, Italy and Spain. From T cells, B-cell-depleted T cells, or PBMCs came the material, which was cDNA or gDNA.

CDR3 size: 15 residues. Trimming stripped 0 bases from V and 4 bases from J, with 13 bases between. The germline CDR1 and CDR2 sequences are LGHNA and YSLEER. Some clones are missing from TCRdb's copy, which holds only in-frame ones; the method was immunoSEQ multiplex PCR. The sample yields about 250,000 clones, roughly 87% seen once. The sequence came from a woman in her twenties or thirties with acute or convalescent COVID-19. This chain connects TRBV4-3 to TRBJ2-7, with D perhaps TRBD2 (6 bases). The sequenced sample was peripheral blood. The CDR3 region is CASSQERLAGYEQYF. The CDR3 region has the DNA TGCGCCAGCAGCCAAGAAAGACTGGCGGGATACGAGCAGTACTTC.